One sample yielded the 19 T cell receptor beta chains listed below, sequenced in a study of T cells after yellow fever vaccination. TCRdb itself ran the 5' RACE reads through MiXCR, one entry per CDR3 protein. The sample records around 590,000 distinct CDR3 sequences, roughly an eighth being singletons. The source material was PBMCs, sampled on the day of the yellow fever booster vaccination. These TCRs come from a man aged 25 to 40 who received the YFV17D yellow fever vaccine.

This clonotype was detected ten times or more. This chain joins TRBV7-2 and TRBJ2-2; TRBD1 agrees at 7 bases. In germline, CDR1 is SGHTA, CDR2 FQGNSA. This CDR3 is 13 amino acids long. V lost 0 bases to trimming and J lost 9 bases; unmatched junction nucleotides: 1. The chain's CDR3 is CASSLARGRELFF. The CDR3 nucleotides read TGTGCCAGCAGCTTAGCGAGGGGGCGGGAGCTGTTTTTT.

A few counts support this clonotype. This rearrangement joins TRBV3-1 to TRBJ2-2, with 8 nucleotides matching TRBD2. The length of the CDR3 is 15 residues. V was clipped by 1 base and J by 7 bases; unmatched bases: 5. Germline lookup yields CDR1 LGHDT and CDR2 YNNKEL (reference sequence). The chain's CDR3 is CASSQAGRANGELFF. Here the CDR3 DNA reads TGTGCCAGCAGCCAAGCCGGGAGGGCCAACGGGGAGCTGTTTTTT.

The chain carries TRBV29-1 and TRBJ2-3; D gene ambiguous. V lost 7 bases and J 3 bases, leaving 20 bases between the germline ends. The CDR3 covers 15 residues. CDR1 and CDR2 (germline): SQVTM, ANQGSEA. The CDR3 loop is CSGQAGGRSTDTQYF. CDR3 in DNA: TGCAGCGGGCAGGCAGGCGGCAGGTCAACAGATACGCAGTATTTT.

The CDR3 nucleotides are TGCGCCAGCAGCCAAGATTACGGCGGACAGCAGTACTTC. This encodes CASSQDYGGQQYF. This chain uses TRBV4-3 with TRBJ2-7; D not certain. CDR1 and CDR2 (germline): LGHNA, YSLEER. V shed 0 bases and J shed 8 bases, with 11 bases lying between them. CDR3 length: 13 amino acids.

This clonotype was picked up a small number of times. The gene calls are TRBV19 and TRBJ2-7, with D perhaps TRBD1 or TRBD2 (6 bases each). The CDR3 is 14 amino acids. V shed 3 bases and J shed 2 bases, with 11 bases lying between them. Germline V gene data show CDR1 as LNHDA and CDR2 as SQIVND (reference sequence). CDR3 protein: CASSIGGPPYEQYF. As DNA, the CDR3 is TGTGCCAGTAGTATCGGGGGCCCCCCCTACGAGCAGTACTTC.

This clonotype was found many times. The V call is TRBV12-3 or TRBV12-4, the J call TRBJ2-1; 7 bases line up with TRBD1. V lost 5 bases to trimming and J lost 6 bases; unmatched junction nucleotides: 10. The CDR3 spans 15 residues. This CDR3 reads CASSPTSSGGNEQFF. CDR3 bases: TGTGCCAGCAGTCCAACGTCGTCAGGGGGCAATGAGCAGTTCTTC.

This chain joins TRBV20-1 and TRBJ2-1, with D tentatively TRBD2 (5 bases). The CDR3 has 13 residues. The germline V gene has CDR1 DFQATT and CDR2 SNEGSKA (reference sequence). V was trimmed by 3 bases and J by 5 bases, leaving 11 bases between them. The CDR3 loop reads CSASWRLHNEQFF. CDR3 nucleotides: TGCAGTGCTAGCTGGAGGCTTCACAATGAGCAGTTCTTC.

CDR3 nucleotides: TGTGCCAGCAGACCCCTGGCTACCGGGGAGCTGTTTTTT. Protein: CASRPLATGELFF. V and J are TRBV5-4 and TRBJ2-2; D unclear. The germline CDR1 and CDR2 sequences are SGHNT and YYREEE (reference sequence). The CDR3 has 13 residues. Trimming took off 5 bases at V and 5 bases at J, with 10 bases between the two ends.

This clonotype was detected only a few times. This chain uses TRBV12-3 or TRBV12-4 with TRBJ2-1; 10 nucleotides match TRBD2. Trimming took 2 bases from V and 12 from J; bases not matched to a gene: 7. The CDR3 length is 14 residues. The CDR3 sequence is CASSLNLAGGGQFF. The DNA of the CDR3 is TGTGCCAGCAGTTTAAATTTAGCGGGAGGTGGGCAGTTCTTC.

V gene TRBV28 combines with J gene TRBJ2-7, with TRBD2 matching over 7 bases. CDR1 is MDHEN and CDR2 is SYDVKM in the germline V gene. CDR3 length: 15 amino acids. V shed 4 bases, J shed 2 bases, and the junction held 8 bases outside the gene matches. CDR3: CASSSLGAGTYEQYF. CDR3 nucleotide sequence: TGTGCCAGCAGTTCCCTGGGAGCGGGAACCTACGAGCAGTACTTC.

There are a few counts of this clonotype. This chain joins TRBV7-2 and TRBJ2-5, with D possibly being TRBD2 (6 bases). Germline V lookup: CDR1 SGHTA, CDR2 FQGNSA. The ends were cut back, 0 bases at V and 4 bases at J, with 21 bases in the middle. The CDR3 is 18 amino acids. The CDR3 reads CASSLALRGALGGETQYF. Written as DNA, the CDR3 is TGTGCCAGCAGCTTAGCTTTGCGGGGTGCCCTTGGGGGAGAGACCCAGTACTTC.

The CDR3 bases are TGTGCCAGTAGTATGATGGCTTTCAATGAAAAACTGTTTTTT. Its translation: CASSMMAFNEKLFF. V is TRBV19 and J is TRBJ1-4; no firm D call. V shed 3 bases and J shed 5 bases, with 10 bases lying between them. The CDR3 is 14 amino acids. CDR1 LNHDA and CDR2 SQIVND come from the germline V gene (reference sequence).

This clonotype was seen more than once but under ten times. This chain joins TRBV7-8 and TRBJ1-4; the D is unclear. The V gene lost 4 bases and the J gene lost 0 bases, with 6 bases spanning the gap. The CDR3 loop spans 14 amino acids. In germline, CDR1 is SGHVS, CDR2 FQNEAQ. The CDR3 reads CASSSSATNEKLFF. The CDR3 DNA is TGTGCCAGCAGCTCAAGTGCAACTAATGAAAAACTGTTTTTT. Full variable domain (missing parts from reference TRBV7-8 and TRBJ1-4): GAGVSQSPRYKVAKRGQDVALRCDPISGHVSLFWYQQALGQGPEFLTYFQNEAQLDKSGLPSDRFFAERPEGSVSTLKIQRTQQEDSAVYLCASSSSATNEKLFFGSGTQLSVL.

The rearrangement uses TRBV6-5 and TRBJ2-5, with no clear D. This CDR3 contains 14 residues. V lost 0 bases to trimming and J lost 0 bases, with 5 bases between them. Germline assignment: CDR1 MNHEY and CDR2 SVGAGI. The CDR3 nucleotides read TGTGCCAGCAGTTACTCGTACAACCAAGAGACCCAGTACTTC. Translation: CASSYSYNQETQYF.

The gene calls are TRBV11-2 and TRBJ2-7, with TRBD2 identical over 12 bases. Trimming removed 5 bases from V and 1 base from J; junction bases left unmatched: 12. This CDR3 is built from 18 residues. Germline CDR1 is SGHAT and CDR2 is FQNNGV. In DNA form, the CDR3 reads TGTGCCAGCAGCCCAGGACTAGCGGGAAAGGTCTTTTCCTACGAGCAGTACTTC. As protein: CASSPGLAGKVFSYEQYF. Filled out from reference TRBV11-2 and TRBJ2-7, the complete variable domain reads EAGVAQSPRYKIIEKRQSVAFWCNPISGHATLYWYQQILGQGPKLLIQFQNNGVVDDSQLPKDRFSAERLKGVDSTLKIQPAKLEDSAVYLCASSPGLAGKVFSYEQYFGPGTRLTVT.

The chain links TRBV10-3 to TRBJ2-7; tentative D call: TRBD1 (9 bases). The germline CDR1 and CDR2 sequences are ENHRY and SYGVKD. The CDR3 spans 14 residues. With 8 bases removed from V and 4 bases from J, the gap between germline ends came to 18 bases. The CDR3, as DNA: TGTGCCATCCGTAGCGGGACAGGGACGTACGAGCAGTACTTC. This encodes CAIRSGTGTYEQYF.

This clonotype was found a few times. This chain links TRBV15 with TRBJ2-3; D is possibly TRBD2 (5 bases). V was cut by 6 bases and J by 4 bases, with 11 bases left in between. Germline CDR1 is LNHNV and CDR2 is YYDKDF (reference sequence). The CDR3 has 13 amino acids. The CDR3 region is CATSGGLADTQYF. As DNA, the CDR3 is TGTGCCACCAGTGGCGGACTCGCAGATACGCAGTATTTT.

This clonotype was counted a few times. J is TRBJ2-6 and V is TRBV5-4; possible D gene TRBD1, 6 bases. From germline, CDR1 is SGHNT and CDR2 YYREEE (reference sequence). The CDR3 length is 15 residues. V lost 3 bases to trimming and J lost 3 bases, with 10 bases between them. CDR3 DNA sequence: TGTGCCAGCAGCTCTACAGGGCTTGGGGCCAACGTCCTGACTTTC. Amino acid sequence: CASSSTGLGANVLTF.

The chain carries TRBV5-5 and TRBJ1-1, with D possibly matching TRBD1 (5 bases). Trimming took 4 bases from V and 1 from J, leaving 17 bases between them. Germline V gene data show CDR1 as SGHKS and CDR2 as YYEKEE (reference sequence). The CDR3 has 16 amino acids. The CDR3 reads CASSRKGDLTNTEAFF. In nucleotides, the CDR3 is TGTGCCAGCAGCAGAAAAGGGGACCTGACGAACACTGAAGCTTTCTTT.